This record concerns one T cell receptor (beta chain) sequence. The data belong to a study of shared T cell receptors in the human thymus. Germline V gives CDR1 GTSNPN, CDR2 SVGIG (reference sequence). V lost 5 bases and J lost 2, with 15 bases in between. The CDR3 contains 14 residues. Here immunoSEQ multiplex PCR was the method, and the copy in TCRdb shows in-frame clones only, minus some. The table has about 380,000 clones, roughly 94% seen once; the top ten hold roughly 0.02%. The TCR sequence derives from a human donor. The chain recombines TRBV30 with TRBJ1-2; D gene ambiguous. The source material was thymocytes. The CDR3 spells CAWARGLGNYGYTF. CDR3 bases: TGTGCCTGGGCCAGAGGCCTTGGCAACTATGGCTACACCTTC.